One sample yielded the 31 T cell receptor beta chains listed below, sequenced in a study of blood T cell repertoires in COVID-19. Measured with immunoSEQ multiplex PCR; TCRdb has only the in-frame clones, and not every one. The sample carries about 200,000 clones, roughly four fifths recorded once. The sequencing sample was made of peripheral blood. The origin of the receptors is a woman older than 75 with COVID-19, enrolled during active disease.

The CDR3: CASSVGQGNTGELFF. The CDR3 coding sequence is TGCGCCAGCAGCGTCGGACAGGGGAACACCGGGGAGCTGTTTTTT. The rearrangement joins TRBV5-1 to TRBJ2-2, with 8 bases matching TRBD1. Per the germline V gene, CDR1 is SGHRS and CDR2 is YFSETQ. The CDR3 runs 15 residues. The V and J ends lost 4 bases and 1 base, in that order; junction bases with no gene match: 3.

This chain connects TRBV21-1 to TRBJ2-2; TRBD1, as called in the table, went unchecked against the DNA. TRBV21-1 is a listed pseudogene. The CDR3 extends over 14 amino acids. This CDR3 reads CASSATPGQGGLFF. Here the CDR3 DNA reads TGTGCCAGCAGCGCCACTCCGGGACAGGGAGGGCTGTTTTTT.

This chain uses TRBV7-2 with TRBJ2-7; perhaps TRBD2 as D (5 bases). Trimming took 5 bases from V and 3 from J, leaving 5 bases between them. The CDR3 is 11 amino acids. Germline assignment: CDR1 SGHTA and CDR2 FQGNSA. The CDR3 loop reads CASSRDYEQYF. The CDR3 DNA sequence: TGTGCCAGCAGCCGGGACTACGAGCAGTACTTC.

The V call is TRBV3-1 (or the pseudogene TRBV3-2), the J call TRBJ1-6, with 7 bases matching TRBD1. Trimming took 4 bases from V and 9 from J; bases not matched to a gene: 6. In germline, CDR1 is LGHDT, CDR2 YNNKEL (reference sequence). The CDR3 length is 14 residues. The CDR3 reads CASSLRQGISPLHF. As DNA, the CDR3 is TGTGCCAGCAGCCTTCGACAGGGTATTTCACCCCTCCACTTT.

For the CDR3, the DNA is TGTGCCAGCAGCCCCGGGACAGGGAACTATGGCTACACCTTC. Translated: CASSPGTGNYGYTF. The chain uses TRBV6-4 and TRBJ1-2, with 9 nucleotides matching TRBD1. Germline lookup yields CDR1 MRHNA and CDR2 SNTAGT. Germline trimming cut 6 bases from V and 2 bases from J; bases unmatched to any gene: 4. The CDR3 loop spans 14 amino acids.

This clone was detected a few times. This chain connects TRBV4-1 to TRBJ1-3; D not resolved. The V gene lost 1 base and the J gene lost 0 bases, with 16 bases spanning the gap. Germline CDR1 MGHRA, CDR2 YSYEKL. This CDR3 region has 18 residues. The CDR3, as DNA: TGCGCCAGCAGCCAAGGAGGGCAAGGTCTGGGCTCTGGAAACACCATATATTTT. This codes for CASSQGGQGLGSGNTIYF.

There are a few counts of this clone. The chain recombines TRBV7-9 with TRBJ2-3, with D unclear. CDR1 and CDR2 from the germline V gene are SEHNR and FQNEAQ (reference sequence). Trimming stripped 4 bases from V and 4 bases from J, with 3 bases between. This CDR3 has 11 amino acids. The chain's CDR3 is CASSSSDTQYF. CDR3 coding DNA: TGTGCCAGCAGCTCCTCAGATACGCAGTATTTT. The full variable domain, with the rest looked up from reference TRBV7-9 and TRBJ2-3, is DTGVSQNPRHKITKRGQNVTFRCDPISEHNRLYWYRQTLGQGPEFLTYFQNEAQLEKSRLLSDRFSAERPKGSFSTLEIQRTEQGDSAMYLCASSSSDTQYFGPGTRLTVL.

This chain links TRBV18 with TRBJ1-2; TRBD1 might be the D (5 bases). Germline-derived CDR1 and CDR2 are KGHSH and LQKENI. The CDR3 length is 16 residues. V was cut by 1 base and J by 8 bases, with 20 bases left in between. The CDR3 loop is CASSPREAGRVEGYTF. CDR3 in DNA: TGTGCCAGCTCACCACGGGAGGCGGGCAGGGTCGAAGGCTACACCTTC.

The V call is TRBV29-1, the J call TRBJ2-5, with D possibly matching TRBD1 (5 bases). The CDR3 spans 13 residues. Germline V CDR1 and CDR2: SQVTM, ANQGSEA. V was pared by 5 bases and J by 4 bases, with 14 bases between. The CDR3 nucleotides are TGCAGCGTTAGGGGAATGATGACAGAGACCCAGTACTTC. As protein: CSVRGMMTETQYF.

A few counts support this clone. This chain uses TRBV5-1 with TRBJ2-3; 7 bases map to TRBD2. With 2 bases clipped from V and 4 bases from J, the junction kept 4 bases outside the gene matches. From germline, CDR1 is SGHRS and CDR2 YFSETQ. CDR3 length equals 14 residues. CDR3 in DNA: TGCGCCAGCAGCTTCGCTAGCGGCTCAGATACGCAGTATTTT. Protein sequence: CASSFASGSDTQYF.

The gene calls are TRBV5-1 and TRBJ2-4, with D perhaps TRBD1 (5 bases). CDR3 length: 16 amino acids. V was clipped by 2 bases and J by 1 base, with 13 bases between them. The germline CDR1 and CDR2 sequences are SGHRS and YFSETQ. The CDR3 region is CASSLGVGNAKNIQYF. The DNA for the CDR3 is TGCGCCAGCAGCTTAGGGGTAGGGAACGCCAAAAACATTCAGTACTTC.

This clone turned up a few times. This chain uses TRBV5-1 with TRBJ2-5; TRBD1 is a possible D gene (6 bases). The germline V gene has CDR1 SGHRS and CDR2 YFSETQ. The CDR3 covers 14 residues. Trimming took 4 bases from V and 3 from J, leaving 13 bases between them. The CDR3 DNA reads TGCGCCAGCAGCATCTCCAGGGGCGAAGAGACCCAGTACTTC. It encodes CASSISRGEETQYF.

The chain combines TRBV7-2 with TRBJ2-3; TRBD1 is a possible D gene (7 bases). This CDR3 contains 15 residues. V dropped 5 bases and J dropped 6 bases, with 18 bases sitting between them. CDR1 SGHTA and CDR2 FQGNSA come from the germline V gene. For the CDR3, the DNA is TGTGCCAGCAGCCGTGGAGGAGGGGGCGCGGATACGCAGTATTTT. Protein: CASSRGGGGADTQYF.

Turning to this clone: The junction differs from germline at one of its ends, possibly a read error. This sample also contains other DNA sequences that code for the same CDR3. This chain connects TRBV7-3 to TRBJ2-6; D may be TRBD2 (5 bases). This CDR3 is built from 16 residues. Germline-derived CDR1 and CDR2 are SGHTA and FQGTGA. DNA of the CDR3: TGCGCCAGCAGCTTAACCGGGGAAGCTGGGGCCAACGTCCTGACTTTC. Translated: CASSLTGEAGANVLTF. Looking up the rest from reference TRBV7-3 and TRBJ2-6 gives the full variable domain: GAGVSQTPSNKVTEKGKYVELRCDPISGHTALYWYRQSLGQGPEFLIYFQGTGAADDSGLPNDRFFAVRPEGSVSTLKIQRTERGDSAVYLCASSLTGEAGANVLTFGAGSRLTVL.

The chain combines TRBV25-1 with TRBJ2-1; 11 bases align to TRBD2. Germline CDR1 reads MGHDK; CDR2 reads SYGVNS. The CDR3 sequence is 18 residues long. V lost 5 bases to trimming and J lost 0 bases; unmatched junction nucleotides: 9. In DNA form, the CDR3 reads TGTGCCAGCAGTCTTCTGGGGACTAGCGGCCTCTCCTACAATGAGCAGTTCTTC. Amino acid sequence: CASSLLGTSGLSYNEQFF.

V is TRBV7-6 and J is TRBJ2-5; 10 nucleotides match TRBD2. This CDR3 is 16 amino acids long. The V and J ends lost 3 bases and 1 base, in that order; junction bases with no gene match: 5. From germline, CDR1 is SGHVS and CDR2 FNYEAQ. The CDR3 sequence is CASSLTAGGLQETQYF. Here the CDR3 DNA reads TGTGCCAGCAGCTTGACAGCGGGGGGGCTCCAAGAGACCCAGTACTTC.

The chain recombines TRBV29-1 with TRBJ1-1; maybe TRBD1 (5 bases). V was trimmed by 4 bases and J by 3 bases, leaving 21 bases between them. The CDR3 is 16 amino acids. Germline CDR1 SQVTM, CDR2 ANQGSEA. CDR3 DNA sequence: TGCAGCGTTGCGGGACTCCAAGGGTTTTTCGACACTGAAGCTTTCTTT. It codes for CSVAGLQGFFDTEAFF.

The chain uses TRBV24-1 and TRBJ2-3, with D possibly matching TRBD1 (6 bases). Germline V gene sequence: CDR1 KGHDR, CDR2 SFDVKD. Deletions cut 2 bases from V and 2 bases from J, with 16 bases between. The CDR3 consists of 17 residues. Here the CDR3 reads CATSDSGGKGVTDTQYF. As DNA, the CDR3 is TGTGCCACCAGTGATTCTGGTGGTAAGGGGGTCACAGATACGCAGTATTTT.

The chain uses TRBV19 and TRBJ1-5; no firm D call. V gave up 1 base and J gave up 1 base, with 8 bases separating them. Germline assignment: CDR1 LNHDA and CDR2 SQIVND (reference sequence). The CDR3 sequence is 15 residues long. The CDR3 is CASSIGSGSNQPQHF. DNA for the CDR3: TGTGCCAGTAGTATAGGGTCGGGAAGCAATCAGCCCCAGCATTTT.

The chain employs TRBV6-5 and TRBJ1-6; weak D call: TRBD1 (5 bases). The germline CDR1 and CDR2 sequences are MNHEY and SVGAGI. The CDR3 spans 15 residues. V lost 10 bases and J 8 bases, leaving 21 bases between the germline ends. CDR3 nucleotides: TGTGCCACCGGGGACTCGTCGGGGACTTATTCACCCCTCCACTTT. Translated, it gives CATGDSSGTYSPLHF.

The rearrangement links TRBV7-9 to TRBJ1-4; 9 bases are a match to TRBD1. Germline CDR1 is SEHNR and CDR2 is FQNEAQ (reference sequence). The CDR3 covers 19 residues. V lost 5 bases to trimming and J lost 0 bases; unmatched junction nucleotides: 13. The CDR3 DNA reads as TGTGCCAGCAGCCCTCCCTCCGGGACAGGGAGGACAACTAATGAAAAACTGTTTTTT. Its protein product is CASSPPSGTGRTTNEKLFF.

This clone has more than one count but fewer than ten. CDR3 coding DNA: TGTGCCAGTAGTAGGGTCCGGGACATCGGAAACACCATATATTTT. Translated: CASSRVRDIGNTIYF. The rearrangement links TRBV19 to TRBJ1-3; TRBD1 is a possible D gene (6 bases). V lost 4 bases to trimming and J lost 4 bases, with 14 bases between them. Per the germline V gene, CDR1 is LNHDA and CDR2 is SQIVND (reference sequence). This CDR3 has 15 amino acids.

The CDR3 region has the DNA TGTGCCAGTCAGGGGGCTAACTATGGCTACACCTTC. It yields the protein CASQGANYGYTF. The rearrangement uses TRBV19 and TRBJ1-2; TRBD1 matches at 7 bases. CDR3 size: 12 residues. Germline V lookup: CDR1 LNHDA, CDR2 SQIVND (reference sequence). V trimming: 8 bases; J trimming: 0 bases; junction bases outside the gene matches: 0. The whole variable domain, filled in from reference TRBV19 and TRBJ1-2, reads DGGITQSPKYLFRKEGQNVTLSCEQNLNHDAMYWYRQDPGQGLRLIYYSQIVNDFQKGDIAEGYSVSREKKESFPLTVTSAQKNPTAFYLCASQGANYGYTFGSGTRLTVV.

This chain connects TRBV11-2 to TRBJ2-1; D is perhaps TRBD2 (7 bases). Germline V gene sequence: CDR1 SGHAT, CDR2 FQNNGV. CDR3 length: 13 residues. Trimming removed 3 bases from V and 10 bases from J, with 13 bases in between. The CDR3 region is CASSLGGGREQFF. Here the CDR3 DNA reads TGTGCCAGCAGCTTGGGGGGGGGCCGCGAGCAGTTCTTC.

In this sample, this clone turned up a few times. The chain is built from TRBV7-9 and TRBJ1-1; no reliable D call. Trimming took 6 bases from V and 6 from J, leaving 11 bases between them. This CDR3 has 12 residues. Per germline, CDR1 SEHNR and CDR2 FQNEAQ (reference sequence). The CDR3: CASSLPPAEAFF. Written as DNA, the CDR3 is TGTGCCAGCAGTCTACCCCCGGCTGAAGCTTTCTTT.

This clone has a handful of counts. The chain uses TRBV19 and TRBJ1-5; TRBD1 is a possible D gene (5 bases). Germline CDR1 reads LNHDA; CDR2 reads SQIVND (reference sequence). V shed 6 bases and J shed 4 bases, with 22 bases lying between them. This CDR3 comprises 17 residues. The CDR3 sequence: CASSPRVGQGGNQPQHF. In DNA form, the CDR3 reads TGTGCCAGTAGCCCACGTGTGGGTCAGGGAGGGAATCAGCCCCAGCATTTT.

The CDR3 loop is CASSRGFSSYEQYF. CDR3 nucleotides: TGTGCCAGCAGTCGCGGTTTTAGCTCCTACGAGCAGTACTTC. This chain connects TRBV6-5 to TRBJ2-7; no firm D call. CDR1 is MNHEY and CDR2 is SVGAGI in the germline V gene. The V and J ends lost 5 bases and 0 bases respectively, with 11 bases between them. CDR3 length: 14 residues.

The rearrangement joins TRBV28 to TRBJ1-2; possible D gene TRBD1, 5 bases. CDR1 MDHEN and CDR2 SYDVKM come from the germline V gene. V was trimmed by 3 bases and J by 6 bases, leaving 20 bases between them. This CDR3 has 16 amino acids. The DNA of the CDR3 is TGTGCCAGCAGTTTGTTTAACAAGGGGCGCTTGGATGGCTACACCTTC. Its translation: CASSLFNKGRLDGYTF.

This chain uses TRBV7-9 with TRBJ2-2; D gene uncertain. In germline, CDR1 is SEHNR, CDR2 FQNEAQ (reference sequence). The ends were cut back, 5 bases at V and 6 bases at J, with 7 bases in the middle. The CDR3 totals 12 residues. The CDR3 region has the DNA TGTGCCAGCAGCCCTTATCCCGGGGAGCTGTTTTTT. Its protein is CASSPYPGELFF.

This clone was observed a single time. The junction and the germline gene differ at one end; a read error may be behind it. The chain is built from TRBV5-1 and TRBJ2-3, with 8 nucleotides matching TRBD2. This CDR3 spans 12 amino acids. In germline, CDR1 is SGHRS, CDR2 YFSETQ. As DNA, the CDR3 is TGCGCCAGCAGCTTGGGGCGGGAGGCCAGGGATTTT. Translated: CASSLGREARDF. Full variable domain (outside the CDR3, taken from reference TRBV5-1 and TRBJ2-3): KAGVTQTPRYLIKTRGQQVTLSCSPISGHRSVSWYQQTPGQGLQFLFEYFSETQRNKGNFPGRFSGRQFSNSRSEMNVSTLELGDSALYLCASSLGREARDFGPGTRLTVL.

CDR3 sequence reads: CASSGRARQGQETQYF. The CDR3 DNA follows: TGTGCCAGCAGCGGGAGAGCTCGACAGGGGCAAGAGACCCAGTACTTC. This rearrangement joins TRBV3-1 (or the pseudogene TRBV3-2) to TRBJ2-5; 8 bases map to TRBD1. J gave up 2 bases and V 5 bases, and 10 bases lay outside the gene matches. The germline V gene has CDR1 LGHDT and CDR2 YNNKEL (reference sequence). The CDR3 extends over 16 amino acids.